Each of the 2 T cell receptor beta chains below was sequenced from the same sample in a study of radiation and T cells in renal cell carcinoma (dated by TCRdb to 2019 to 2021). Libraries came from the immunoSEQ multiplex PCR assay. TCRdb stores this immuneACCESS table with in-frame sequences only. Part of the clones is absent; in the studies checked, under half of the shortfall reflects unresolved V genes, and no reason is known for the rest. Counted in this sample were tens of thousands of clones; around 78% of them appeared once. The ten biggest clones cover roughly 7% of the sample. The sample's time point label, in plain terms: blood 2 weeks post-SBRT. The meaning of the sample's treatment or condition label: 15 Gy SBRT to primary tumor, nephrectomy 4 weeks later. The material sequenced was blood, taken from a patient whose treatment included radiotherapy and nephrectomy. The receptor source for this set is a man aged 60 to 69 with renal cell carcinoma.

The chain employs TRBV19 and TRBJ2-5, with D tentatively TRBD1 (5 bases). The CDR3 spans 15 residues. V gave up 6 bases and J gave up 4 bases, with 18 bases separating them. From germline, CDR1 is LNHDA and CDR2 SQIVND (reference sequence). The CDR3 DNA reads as TGTGCCAGTAGGGATATAGCTAAGGGGCGAGAGACCCAGTACTTC. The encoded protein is CASRDIAKGRETQYF.

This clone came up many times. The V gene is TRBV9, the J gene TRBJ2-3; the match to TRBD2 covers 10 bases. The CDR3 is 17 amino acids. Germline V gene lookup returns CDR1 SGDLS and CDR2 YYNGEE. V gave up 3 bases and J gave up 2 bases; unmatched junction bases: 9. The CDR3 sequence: CASSDEREGQITDTQYF. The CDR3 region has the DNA TGTGCCAGCAGCGACGAGCGGGAGGGCCAAATCACAGATACGCAGTATTTT.